These T cell receptor beta chains were read from a single sample in a study of T cells expressing NK-cell markers. For each CDR3 protein, TCRdb gives one entry from its re-call of the 5' RACE reads, without DNA. This table holds fewer than 550,000 distinct CDR3 sequences. The source material was blood T cells: a sorted CD56 or NKG2C T cell subset, CD4+ or CD8+ T cells, or bulk PBMC T cells (not recorded which). These receptors all come from a woman in her 50s in good health. The CDR3 runs from the conserved cysteine through the conserved F or W.

len,v_gene,j_gene,CDR3aa
12,TRBV7-2,TRBJ2-7,CASSPPDYEQYF
15,TRBV10-3,TRBJ1-6,CAIGRDRALNSPLHF
14,TRBV27,TRBJ2-7,CASSSSVGSYEQYF
14,TRBV7-9,TRBJ2-5,CASSPGPRVETQYF
14,TRBV20-1,TRBJ2-3,CSASNGGSTDTQYF
15,TRBV5-1,TRBJ2-7,CASTWTSGNSYEQYF
14,TRBV10-3,TRBJ1-5,CAISDFGGNQPQHF
16,TRBV11-3,TRBJ2-1,CASSLGSGGYYNEQFF
15,TRBV19,TRBJ2-3,CASSIRQDSTDTQYF
15,TRBV7-9,TRBJ2-1,CASSLIGGKEDEQFF
15,TRBV19,TRBJ2-5,CASTLSGTAKETQYF
13,TRBV5-1,TRBJ2-1,CASSLDTGTEQFF
14,TRBV4-1,TRBJ2-7,CASSPWTRTYEQYF
13,TRBV7-9,TRBJ2-1,CASSLGFQNEQFF
13,TRBV7-8,TRBJ2-1,CASSSGENNEQFF
15,TRBV9,TRBJ1-3,CASSATAPGGNTIYF
14,TRBV6-5,TRBJ1-1,CASSRIWGDTEAFF
16,TRBV7-2,TRBJ2-1,CASSLGGTSGIDEQFF
14,TRBV12-3/TRBV12-4,TRBJ1-2,CASSPLDYNYGYTF
13,TRBV7-7,TRBJ2-3,CASSRTGVDTQYF
15,TRBV3-1,TRBJ2-1,CASSQDTSRGGEKFF
13,TRBV5-1,TRBJ2-3,CASHSSGADTQYF
15,TRBV5-1,TRBJ2-7,CASSLDGGLNYEQYF
14,TRBV12-3/TRBV12-4,TRBJ2-1,CASSLTSGPNEQFF
14,TRBV28,TRBJ1-1,CASRLTGDGAEAFF
13,TRBV4-1,TRBJ2-2,CASRSSVGGELFF
15,TRBV11-3,TRBJ2-1,CASSQGRGDYNEQFF
14,TRBV15,TRBJ1-1,CATSRGAGSTEAFF
14,TRBV12-3/TRBV12-4,TRBJ2-2,CASSFLRRHGELFF
17,TRBV12-3/TRBV12-4,TRBJ2-6,CASRKLRDRAGANVLTF
12,TRBV4-1,TRBJ2-3,CASSPLSDTQYF
15,TRBV20-1,TRBJ2-3,CSAPLVAASTDTQYF
15,TRBV10-3,TRBJ1-5,CAISEFGAGKQPQHF
16,TRBV12-3/TRBV12-4,TRBJ2-5,CASSPIAGGPSETQYF